This T cell receptor beta chain was obtained from a study of beta chain features in type 1 diabetes. Study context: Patients looked much like healthy donors when it came to age, gender and cell yields. Overall study results and limits: Shortening of TCRB CDR3s, moderate but significant, appeared in all four CD4+ subsets of Type 1 diabetes patients. A greater similarity of naive, central memory and Treg TCRB repertoires was seen among patients than among healthy donors.

Purity of each sorted population was above 95%. The sequenced template was cDNA made from the entire isolated RNA. The repertoire was sequenced with immunoSEQ multiplex PCR; TCRdb's copy has only in-frame clones and lacks some. The sample holds some 190,000 clones; roughly 8% are singletons and the top ten take 0.94%. The table lists this clone with a few counts. The antigen is not known. V lost 5 bases to trimming and J lost 4 bases; unmatched junction nucleotides: 10. There are 15 residues in the CDR3. From germline, CDR1 is SGHTA and CDR2 FQGTGA. The sequenced sample consisted of central memory CD4+ T cells from blood. The chain carries TRBV7-3 and TRBJ2-5, with 7 bases matching TRBD2. The TCR was taken from a woman aged 40 to 49 with type 1 diabetes. For the CDR3, the DNA is TGTGCCAGCAGCCCTGGGAGGGTGGCAGGAGAGACCCAGTACTTC. This codes for CASSPGRVAGETQYF.